This record looks at one T cell receptor (beta chain) sequence and its context. Sample-barcoded 5' priming and a J-beta primer mix drove a second PCR of roughly 6 to 12 cycles. In TCRdb, the 5' RACE reads were re-called with MiXCR into one record per CDR3 protein. This table holds 800,000 to 950,000 distinct CDR3 sequences, about 29% found once. The sample originates from a study of blood T cells in healthy people across ages. Across the study: Template switching recovered approximately one barcoded beta molecule for every two T cells.

The sample was also reused in another study, on T cells of mothers and their children.

The TCR was taken from a woman in her forties in good health. Sequenced input: blood.

CDR3 loop: CASSFVAGGGRDIQYF. CDR3 in DNA: TGTGCCAGCAGTTTCGTGGCAGGGGGAGGTAGGGACATTCAGTACTTC. The chain has TRBV28 and TRBJ2-4; tentatively, D is TRBD1 (7 bases). CDR1 and CDR2 from the germline V gene are MDHEN and SYDVKM. The CDR3 is made up of 16 amino acids. The ends were cut back, 3 bases at V and 8 bases at J, with 20 bases in the middle.